This T cell receptor beta chain was identified during a study of blood T cell repertoires in COVID-19 (dated by TCRdb to between 2020 and 2021). Some background on the complete study: Collaborator samples came from the United States, Italy and Spain and covered acute and convalescent phases of COVID-19. The prospective study material was composed of cDNA or gDNA derived from T cells, B-cell-depleted T cells, or PBMCs. Subjects who had been exposed to COVID-19, were actively infected with it, or had recovered from it provided the deeply sampled blood TCRbeta repertoires that made up the dataset. The repertoires were made available in a free public database intended to serve as a resource for research on the immune response to SARS-CoV-2. The samples were drawn from the first 160 participants of the ongoing ImmuneRACE study and from roughly 1,300 subjects provided by 6 global collaborators. The sample metadata nearly always contained a de-identified subject ID, COVID-19 status, age in years and sex. HLA class I and class II types, where available, came from metadata supplied by the sample provider rather than from assay-based typing.

As to this clone: What antigen it recognizes has not been identified. Base quality data are lacking; no much larger clone is found one base away.

TCRbeta CDR3 regions were amplified from genomic DNA by means of the immunoSEQ Assay, a bias-controlled multiplex PCR. The study's own analysis went as follows. The number of nucleated cells in each sample was estimated by amplification of reference gene primers within the assay. Sequence reads were collapsed and filtered to measure the absolute abundance of every unique TCRbeta CDR3 rearrangement. For each sample, productive Simpson clonality was calculated as the square root of Simpson's diversity index over productive rearrangements. The table comes from immuneACCESS by way of TCRdb, which keeps in-frame sequences with V and J called. Part of the clones is missing from these tables; in studies checked, under half for an unresolved V gene and the rest for unknown reasons. V, J and clone size are taken as reported in that table, and D and trimming were inferred from the DNA itself. This sample has under 350,000 clones in its table, and 75% to 90% of those were observed once. The ten largest clones capture about 4.6% of the sample.

From the cysteine up to the phenylalanine, the CDR3 has a length of 16 residues. Here the CDR3 DNA is all that survives: 48 bases in frame from base 1. The CDR1 and CDR2 encoded by the germline V gene are SNHLY and FYNNEI. Here V drops 7 bases and J drops 1 base, and the junction holds 7 bases not matched to any gene. Collaborating institutions collected whole blood in K2EDTA tubes following their own protocols. For TCRbeta analysis, collaborator samples were shipped as frozen whole blood, as isolated PBMCs, or as DNA extracted from either sample type. The paper's findings and limits, for the study overall: The quantity of clinical and demographic metadata differed by source and by participant and was supplied without curation.

The TCR sequence derives from a man in his forties with acute or convalescent COVID-19. Sample: peripheral blood. Here the chain combines TRBV2 and TRBJ1-3; 10 central nucleotides agree with TRBD1. The DNA reads TGTGCCAGCAAGGGGACAGGGGTTAGGTCTGGAAACACCATATATTTT. This is translated as CASKGTGVRSGNTIYF.